This passage covers 24 T cell receptor beta chains from one sample sequenced in a study of T-cell memory formation after mild COVID-19. TCRdb ran MiXCR on the 5' RACE reads and lists one entry per CDR3 protein. The sample consists of about 400,000 distinct CDR3 sequences, 24% of them appearing once. The material sequenced was PBMCs or a T cell subset sorted from them (not recorded which). Receptor source: an adult woman who had mild COVID-19 (a few samples of this study predate the infection). Cell type and time point are not known.

Only a few counts were recorded for this clonotype. This chain connects TRBV7-2 to TRBJ1-2; 12 bases are a match to TRBD1. The CDR3 runs to 15 residues. The J segment lost 7 bases and the V segment lost 3 bases, leaving 6 bases of the junction unmatched. Germline V gene lookup returns CDR1 SGHTA and CDR2 FQGNSA. CDR3: CASSLTGQGAGGYTF. In DNA form, the CDR3 reads TGTGCCAGCAGCTTGACGGGACAGGGGGCAGGTGGCTACACCTTC.

The CDR3 region is CASRPRPGQGYYEQYF. The CDR3 DNA sequence: TGTGCCAGCAGGCCCCGGCCGGGACAGGGATACTACGAGCAGTACTTC. V and J are TRBV5-5 and TRBJ2-7; 9 bases map to TRBD1. Germline values: CDR1 SGHKS, CDR2 YYEKEE (reference sequence). Losses at the gene ends were 5 bases for V and 3 bases for J; bases not matched to a gene: 12. The CDR3 loop spans 16 amino acids.

The chain links TRBV11-2 to TRBJ2-1, with a weak D call TRBD1 (5 bases). V lost 1 base and J lost 3, with 13 bases in between. The CDR3 runs 16 residues. The V gene's germline CDR1 is SGHAT and CDR2 FQNNGV. The CDR3, as DNA: TGTGCCAGCAGCTTAGTTGCGACAGCCATCTACAATGAGCAGTTCTTC. Amino acid sequence: CASSLVATAIYNEQFF.

The sample holds a few counts of this clonotype. This rearrangement joins TRBV7-8 to TRBJ2-6; TRBD1 agrees at 8 bases. The J segment lost 0 bases and the V segment lost 3 bases, leaving 4 bases of the junction unmatched. This CDR3 region has 17 residues. Germline loops: CDR1 SGHVS, CDR2 FQNEAQ. The DNA of the CDR3 is TGTGCCAGCAGCTTCATCACAGGGGGCTCTGGGGCCAACGTCCTGACTTTC. This sequence encodes CASSFITGGSGANVLTF. Full variable domain (outside the CDR3, taken from reference TRBV7-8 and TRBJ2-6): GAGVSQSPRYKVAKRGQDVALRCDPISGHVSLFWYQQALGQGPEFLTYFQNEAQLDKSGLPSDRFFAERPEGSVSTLKIQRTQQEDSAVYLCASSFITGGSGANVLTFGAGSRLTVL.

The V call is TRBV11-2, the J call TRBJ2-7, with D perhaps TRBD1 (5 bases). V was shortened by 4 bases and J by 2 bases, with 12 bases between the two germline ends. The CDR3 contains 14 residues. CDR1 is SGHAT and CDR2 is FQNNGV in the germline V gene. The CDR3 protein is CASSSDSYTYEQYF. The CDR3 region has the DNA TGTGCCAGCAGCTCCGACAGTTATACCTACGAGCAGTACTTC.

The rearrangement joins TRBV24-1 to TRBJ1-3; tentative D call: TRBD1 (6 bases). The V and J ends lost 3 bases and 4 bases respectively, with 12 bases between them. The germline V gene has CDR1 KGHDR and CDR2 SFDVKD. This CDR3 has 15 amino acids. DNA for the CDR3: TGTGCCACCAGTGATCCGACAGACAGGGGAAACACCATATATTTT. This translates into CATSDPTDRGNTIYF.

There are a few counts of this clonotype. V usage is TRBV4-1 and J usage is TRBJ2-1; D ambiguous. The CDR3 extends over 14 amino acids. Germline V gene sequence: CDR1 MGHRA, CDR2 YSYEKL. Trimming took 1 base from V and 4 from J, leaving 8 bases between them. CDR3 sequence: CASSQVGSYNEQFF. CDR3 sequence (DNA): TGCGCCAGCAGCCAAGTTGGGTCGTACAATGAGCAGTTCTTC.

The rearrangement links TRBV9 to TRBJ2-7; 7 bases fit TRBD2. Looked up from germline, CDR1 is SGDLS and CDR2 is YYNGEE. V lost 5 bases to trimming and J lost 0 bases; unmatched junction nucleotides: 11. This CDR3 has 16 residues. The CDR3 DNA reads TGTGCCAGCAGTACTCACTCTAGCGGATCCTCCTACGAGCAGTACTTC. Amino acid sequence: CASSTHSSGSSYEQYF.

The V call is TRBV2, the J call TRBJ1-5; no definite D call. CDR3 length: 15 amino acids. Germline assignment: CDR1 SNHLY and CDR2 FYNNEI. Trimming stripped 4 bases from V and 0 bases from J, with 10 bases between. In DNA form, the CDR3 reads TGTGCCAGCAGTGCAGCGACGGGTAGCAATCAGCCCCAGCATTTT. This sequence encodes CASSAATGSNQPQHF.

The V call is TRBV11-2, the J call TRBJ2-7; D is perhaps TRBD1 (5 bases). The CDR3 sequence is 14 residues long. Trimming took off 4 bases at V and 6 bases at J, with 16 bases between the two ends. Germline-derived CDR1 and CDR2 are SGHAT and FQNNGV. CDR3 bases: TGTGCCAGCAGCTCCCGGGCGCAGGGCGGCGAGCAGTACTTC. The encoded protein is CASSSRAQGGEQYF.

Concerning this clonotype itself: Sequence at one end of the junction differs from germline and may be a read error. V usage is TRBV7-7 and J usage is TRBJ2-2; a weak D match, TRBD2 (6 bases). CDR3 length equals 16 residues. Germline V lookup: CDR1 SSHAT, CDR2 FNYEAQ (reference sequence). CDR3 nucleotide sequence: TGTGCTAGCAGCTTAGTGGGACTGACGGACTCCGGGGAGCTGTTTTTT. This encodes CASSLVGLTDSGELFF.

The chain has TRBV9 and TRBJ1-1; the D is unclear. Per the germline V gene, CDR1 is SGDLS and CDR2 is YYNGEE. V lost 4 bases, J lost 4 bases, and 14 bases lay in between. The CDR3 runs 14 residues. The CDR3 spells CASSLSGQTTEAFF. In DNA, the CDR3 is TGTGCCAGCAGCCTAAGCGGCCAGACCACTGAAGCTTTCTTT.

This sequence joins TRBV7-8 and TRBJ2-3; 8 nucleotides match TRBD1. CDR3 length: 14 amino acids. Germline CDR1 and CDR2: SGHVS and FQNEAQ. J gave up 4 bases and V 5 bases, and 5 bases lay outside the gene matches. The CDR3 nucleotides read TGTGCCAGCAGCATCAGGACAGGGCCAGATACGCAGTATTTT. It specifies CASSIRTGPDTQYF.

The chain combines TRBV12-5 with TRBJ2-7, with 9 bases lining up with TRBD2. This CDR3 comprises 17 residues. V gave up 8 bases and J gave up 3 bases; unmatched junction bases: 17. CDR1 is LGHNT and CDR2 is FRNRAP in the germline V gene. The CDR3 nucleotides read TGTGCTAGTCGACCCGGGACTAGCAGATTTGTCGTCTACGAGCAGTACTTC. Translating it yields CASRPGTSRFVVYEQYF.

A few counts support this clonotype. V is TRBV4-3 and J is TRBJ2-1; D might be TRBD2 (5 bases). The germline V gene has CDR1 LGHNA and CDR2 YSLEER. There are 14 residues in the CDR3. V was clipped by 0 bases and J by 4 bases, with 7 bases between them. The CDR3 region is CASSQETSYNEQFF. The CDR3 nucleotides read TGCGCCAGCAGCCAAGAAACTAGTTACAATGAGCAGTTCTTC.

The chain recombines TRBV7-9 with TRBJ2-3, with D perhaps matching TRBD1 (6 bases). Germline V CDR1 and CDR2: SEHNR, FQNEAQ (reference sequence). This CDR3 comprises 11 residues. Between the trimmed V and J ends, which lost 7 bases and 6 bases, there was a span of 8 bases. The DNA for the CDR3 is TGTGCCAGCAACAGGGCCGATACGCAGTATTTT. Its protein product is CASNRADTQYF.

The rearrangement joins TRBV12-3 or TRBV12-4 to TRBJ2-5; 12 bases line up with TRBD2. The junction had 9 bases not matched to a gene; V was cut back by 6 bases and J by 4 bases. The CDR3 totals 16 residues. CDR3 DNA: TGTGCCAGCAGCACCGTCGGACTAGCGGGGATAGAGACCCAGTACTTC. It specifies CASSTVGLAGIETQYF.

There are a few counts of this clonotype. This sequence joins TRBV6-5 and TRBJ1-6, with D possibly matching TRBD1 (5 bases). CDR3 length equals 16 residues. V was cut by 1 base and J by 10 bases, with 17 bases left in between. CDR1 and CDR2 (germline): MNHEY, SVGAGI. The CDR3 DNA follows: TGTGCCAGCAGTTACTTGATGGGGCGGAAATACTCACCCCTCCACTTT. Amino acids: CASSYLMGRKYSPLHF.

This clonotype turned up a few times. The rearrangement joins TRBV4-1 to TRBJ1-1; D perhaps matches TRBD1 (5 bases). In germline, CDR1 is MGHRA, CDR2 YSYEKL. This CDR3 region has 15 residues. V gave up 2 bases and J gave up 5 bases, with 15 bases separating them. The CDR3 coding sequence is TGCGCCAGCAGCCAAAGGTGGGGGGTAGAAACTGAAGCTTTCTTT. This translates into CASSQRWGVETEAFF.

CDR3 DNA sequence: TGCAGCGTCCAGGACCGAACGTTCACCTACGAGCAGTACTTC. Its protein is CSVQDRTFTYEQYF. This chain joins TRBV29-1 and TRBJ2-7; the D is unclear. V lost 6 bases, J lost 2 bases, and 17 bases lay in between. Germline CDR1 SQVTM, CDR2 ANQGSEA. The CDR3 is made up of 14 amino acids.

This clonotype has more than one count but fewer than ten. The chain is built from TRBV7-8 and TRBJ2-3; 8 bases are a match to TRBD2. V lost 2 bases to trimming and J lost 6 bases; unmatched junction nucleotides: 13. The CDR3 is 17 amino acids. The germline gives CDR1 SGHVS, CDR2 FQNEAQ. In nucleotides, the CDR3 is TGTGCCAGCAGCTTAAATCTCGGACTAGCTTTCACGGATACGCAGTATTTT. Encoded protein: CASSLNLGLAFTDTQYF.

V and J are TRBV12-3 or TRBV12-4 and TRBJ1-5; D call uncertain. V was shortened by 2 bases and J by 0 bases, with 11 bases between the two germline ends. This CDR3 comprises 16 residues. CDR3 sequence (DNA): TGTGCCAGCAGTTTATTTGACGTGATTAGCAATCAGCCCCAGCATTTT. Its protein product is CASSLFDVISNQPQHF.

This clonotype has a handful of counts. The gene calls are TRBV12-3 or TRBV12-4 and TRBJ2-2, with D perhaps being TRBD1 or TRBD2 (5 bases each). The CDR3 has 17 residues. The V and J ends lost 1 base and 2 bases respectively, with 14 bases between them. The CDR3 DNA sequence: TGTGCCAGCAGTTTAGGGGGGACCGCGATTAACACCGGGGAGCTGTTTTTT. This encodes CASSLGGTAINTGELFF.

This clonotype has just a few counts. The chain has TRBV12-3 or TRBV12-4 and TRBJ2-5; 7 bases line up with TRBD2. Trimming took 6 bases from V and 4 from J; bases not matched to a gene: 17. CDR3 length: 17 residues. This CDR3 reads CASSLPPSGAQLETQYF. For the CDR3, the DNA is TGTGCCAGCAGCCTACCCCCCAGCGGGGCTCAGTTAGAGACCCAGTACTTC.